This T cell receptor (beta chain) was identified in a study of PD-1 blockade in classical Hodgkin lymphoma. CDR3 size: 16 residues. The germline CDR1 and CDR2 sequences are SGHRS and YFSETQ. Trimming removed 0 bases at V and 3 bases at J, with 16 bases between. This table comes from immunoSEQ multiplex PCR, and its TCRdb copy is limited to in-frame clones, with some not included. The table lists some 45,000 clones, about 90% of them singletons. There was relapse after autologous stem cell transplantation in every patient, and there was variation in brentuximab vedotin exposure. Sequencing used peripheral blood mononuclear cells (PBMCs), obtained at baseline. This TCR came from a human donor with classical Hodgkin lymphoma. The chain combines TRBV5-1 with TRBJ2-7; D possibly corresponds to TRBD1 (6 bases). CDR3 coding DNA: TGCGCCAGCAGCTTGGGGCGTTCGGGACACATCTACGAGCAGTACTTC. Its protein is CASSLGRSGHIYEQYF.